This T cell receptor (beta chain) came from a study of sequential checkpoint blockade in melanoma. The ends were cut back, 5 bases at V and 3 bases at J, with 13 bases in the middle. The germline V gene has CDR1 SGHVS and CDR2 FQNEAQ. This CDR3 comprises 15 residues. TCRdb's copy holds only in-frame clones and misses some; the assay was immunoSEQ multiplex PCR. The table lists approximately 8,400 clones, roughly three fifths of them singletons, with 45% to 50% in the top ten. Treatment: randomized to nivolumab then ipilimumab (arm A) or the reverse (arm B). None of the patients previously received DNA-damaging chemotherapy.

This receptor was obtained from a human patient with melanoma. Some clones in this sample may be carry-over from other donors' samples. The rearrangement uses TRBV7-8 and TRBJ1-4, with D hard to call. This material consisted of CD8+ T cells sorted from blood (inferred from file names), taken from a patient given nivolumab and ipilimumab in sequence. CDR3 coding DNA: TGTGCCAGCAGCCCCAAAAGCAGGCCTAATGAAAAACTGTTTTTT. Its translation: CASSPKSRPNEKLFF. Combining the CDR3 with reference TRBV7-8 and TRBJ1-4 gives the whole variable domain GAGVSQSPRYKVAKRGQDVALRCDPISGHVSLFWYQQALGQGPEFLTYFQNEAQLDKSGLPSDRFFAERPEGSVSTLKIQRTQQEDSAVYLCASSPKSRPNEKLFFGSGTQLSVL.